These 9 T cell receptor beta chains were all obtained from the same sample, sequenced in a study of blood T cells in healthy people across ages. It was with a sample-barcoded 5' primer and a J-beta primer mix that a second PCR of about 6 to 12 cycles was run. TCRdb called the 5' RACE reads again in MiXCR, with one record for every CDR3 protein. The sample has some 1.5 million distinct CDR3 sequences, roughly 28% seen once. The sample taken for sequencing was blood. The source is a woman aged 30 to 39 in good health.

The DNA of the CDR3 is TGTGCCAGCAGCGGGACCGGGACTAGTTCCTGCTACGAGCAGTACTTC. The encoded protein is CASSGTGTSSCYEQYF. This rearrangement joins TRBV7-9 to TRBJ2-7; 8 nucleotides agree with TRBD2. The CDR3 sequence is 16 residues long. The ends lost 5 bases at V and 3 bases at J; junction bases unmatched: 12. CDR1 and CDR2 (germline): SEHNR, FQNEAQ (reference sequence).

The gene calls are TRBV7-3 and TRBJ2-4; D gene unclear. With 3 bases removed from V and 7 bases from J, the gap between germline ends came to 13 bases. Germline CDR1 reads SGHTA; CDR2 reads FQGTGA. The CDR3 contains 14 residues. CDR3 coding DNA: TGTGCCAGCAGCTTGGACGGGCAAAATAACATTCAGTACTTC. As protein: CASSLDGQNNIQYF.

This clonotype was detected many times. CDR3 sequence reads: CASSPGQGLSTEQYF. Here the CDR3 DNA reads TGTGCCAGCAGTCCGGGACAGGGGCTCTCCACCGAGCAGTACTTC. This chain joins TRBV6-1 and TRBJ2-7, with TRBD1 matching 10 bases. This CDR3 comprises 15 residues. J gave up 6 bases and V 5 bases, and 10 bases lay outside the gene matches. CDR1 and CDR2 (germline): MNHNS, SASEGT.

The V gene is TRBV3-1, the J gene TRBJ2-1; 14 bases map to TRBD2. The CDR3 sequence is 16 residues long. V shed 0 bases, J shed 12 bases, and the junction held 7 bases outside the gene matches. The germline CDR1 and CDR2 sequences are LGHDT and YNNKEL (reference sequence). In DNA form, the CDR3 reads TGTGCCAGCAGCCAAGATTTGGGACTAGCGGGAGATTGGCAGTTCTTC. Protein sequence: CASSQDLGLAGDWQFF.

The chain joins TRBV4-1 to TRBJ1-2; 8 bases align to TRBD1. CDR1 and CDR2 (germline): MGHRA, YSYEKL. The length of the CDR3 is 14 residues. V lost 0 bases and J lost 4; bases outside the gene matches: 1. CDR3 DNA sequence: TGCGCCAGCAGCCAAGACGGACAGGGCTATGGCTACACCTTC. This sequence encodes CASSQDGQGYGYTF.

This clonotype has ten or more counts. The genes are TRBV2 and TRBJ2-7, with D unresolved. The ends were cut back, 3 bases at V and 3 bases at J, with 6 bases in the middle. Germline CDR1 is SNHLY and CDR2 is FYNNEI. This CDR3 has 12 residues. The CDR3 sequence is CASSDSLYEQYF. CDR3 in DNA: TGTGCCAGCAGTGACAGTCTCTACGAGCAGTACTTC.

V is TRBV20-1 and J is TRBJ1-1; weak D call: TRBD1 (5 bases). Between the trimmed V and J ends, which lost 2 bases and 4 bases, there was a span of 5 bases. CDR3 length equals 11 residues. The V gene's germline CDR1 is DFQATT and CDR2 SNEGSKA (reference sequence). CDR3 loop: CSARQGTEAFF. The CDR3, as DNA: TGCAGTGCTAGACAGGGCACTGAAGCTTTCTTT.

In this sample, this clonotype turned up a few times. The chain joins TRBV4-1 to TRBJ1-3, with D unclear. CDR3 length equals 17 residues. Germline assignment: CDR1 MGHRA and CDR2 YSYEKL. The V and J ends lost 4 bases and 1 base respectively, with 17 bases between them. The CDR3 DNA reads TGCGCCAGCAGCCCCAATATGAGGTGGAAGTCTGGAAACACCATATATTTT. Protein sequence: CASSPNMRWKSGNTIYF.

The sample holds a few counts of this clonotype. Here the CDR3 DNA reads TGCAGTGCTAGAGATCCTGAGACAGGGGGAGTGCGCAATCAGCCCCAGCATTTT. Translating gives CSARDPETGGVRNQPQHF. The rearrangement joins TRBV20-1 to TRBJ1-5; TRBD1 agrees at 9 bases. Losses at the gene ends were 0 bases for V and 2 bases for J; bases not matched to a gene: 11. Germline values: CDR1 DFQATT, CDR2 SNEGSKA (reference sequence). The CDR3 sequence is 18 residues long.